The 10 T cell receptor beta chains presented below share a single source sample, sequenced in a study of cytomegalovirus exposure and HLA in healthy donors. This PCR relied on a set of 60 Vbeta primers and 13 Jbeta primers. Using immunoSEQ multiplex PCR, the repertoire was profiled, and TCRdb retains in-frame clones only, with some absent. The data contain around 180,000 clones, 79% of them singletons. The source material was PBMCs. These receptors were collected from a woman aged 40 to 55 in good health and CMV-seronegative.

This chain uses TRBV9 with TRBJ2-1, with TRBD2 identical over 7 bases. The junction had 8 bases not matched to a gene; V was cut back by 4 bases and J by 13 bases. This CDR3 region has 12 residues. Germline V gives CDR1 SGDLS, CDR2 YYNGEE. CDR3 residues: CASSPGTTVQFF. The CDR3, as DNA: TGTGCCAGCAGCCCTGGGACTACCGTACAGTTCTTC. The full variable domain, its missing parts supplied by reference TRBV9 and TRBJ2-1, is DSGVTQTPKHLITATGQRVTLRCSPRSGDLSVYWYQQSLDQGLQFLIQYYNGEERAKGNILERFSAQQFPDLHSELNLSSLELGDSALYFCASSPGTTVQFFGPGTRLTVL.

J is TRBJ2-7 and V is TRBV11-2; the match to TRBD2 covers 8 bases. With V trimmed by 5 bases and J by 0 bases, 12 bases remained unmatched. Germline CDR1 is SGHAT and CDR2 is FQNNGV. The CDR3 sequence is 17 residues long. The CDR3 spells CASSLIIGSGVSYEQYF. The CDR3 coding sequence is TGTGCCAGCAGCCTCATTATTGGTAGCGGGGTCTCCTACGAGCAGTACTTC.

The rearrangement uses TRBV2 and TRBJ1-2, with a weak D call TRBD1 (5 bases). V gave up 4 bases and J gave up 8 bases, with 17 bases separating them. Germline CDR1 reads SNHLY; CDR2 reads FYNNEI. The CDR3 has 14 amino acids. The CDR3 region is CASSGQGPPEGYTF. The CDR3 DNA sequence: TGTGCCAGCAGTGGGCAGGGCCCCCCCGAGGGCTACACCTTC.

This rearrangement joins TRBV6-1 to TRBJ1-2; D not resolved. Germline V gives CDR1 MNHNS, CDR2 SASEGT. The V gene lost 6 bases and the J gene lost 6 bases, with 11 bases spanning the gap. This CDR3 has 12 amino acids. The CDR3 DNA follows: TGTGCCAGCAGCGTCGGTCTCCATGGCTACACCTTC. Protein product: CASSVGLHGYTF.

This clone was picked up a small number of times. This chain connects TRBV5-1 to TRBJ1-3, with a possible D match to TRBD1 (5 bases). Trimming removed 0 bases at V and 0 bases at J, with 7 bases between. The CDR3 runs 15 residues. Germline CDR1 SGHRS, CDR2 YFSETQ. CDR3 DNA: TGCGCCAGCAGCTTGGAGGGGAACTCTGGAAACACCATATATTTT. Residues: CASSLEGNSGNTIYF.

The chain uses TRBV7-6 and TRBJ2-7; D possibly corresponds to TRBD2 (6 bases). The CDR3 consists of 14 residues. The germline gives CDR1 SGHVS, CDR2 FNYEAQ. Trimming left V 5 bases short and J 5 bases short, with 16 bases between. The CDR3 DNA sequence: TGTGCCAGCAGCAGCCGGGACTTAGTGGACGAGCAGTACTTC. Residues: CASSSRDLVDEQYF.

J is TRBJ2-1 and V is TRBV7-9; 11 nucleotides line up with TRBD2. Per germline, CDR1 SEHNR and CDR2 FQNEAQ (reference sequence). The CDR3 runs 16 residues. The V gene end was trimmed by 4 bases and the J gene end by 8 bases; junction bases not matched to a gene: 10. The chain's CDR3 is CASSSELAGVFYEQFF. As DNA, the CDR3 is TGTGCCAGCAGCTCGGAACTAGCGGGAGTGTTCTATGAGCAGTTCTTC.

The rearrangement links TRBV7-6 to TRBJ2-1; 9 bases agree with TRBD2. The J segment lost 9 bases and the V segment lost 1 base, leaving 13 bases of the junction unmatched. The V gene's germline CDR1 is SGHVS and CDR2 FNYEAQ. The CDR3 is 17 amino acids. The CDR3: CASSLGSSGSAGGEQFF. The DNA of the CDR3 is TGTGCCAGCAGCTTAGGAAGTAGCGGGAGCGCCGGAGGTGAGCAGTTCTTC.

This chain links TRBV7-9 with TRBJ2-7, with 8 bases identical to TRBD1. There are 16 residues in the CDR3. Germline V lookup: CDR1 SEHNR, CDR2 FQNEAQ (reference sequence). Trimming removed 5 bases from V and 2 bases from J; junction bases left unmatched: 11. As DNA, the CDR3 is TGTGCCAGCAGCGGACAGGGAAAGGCTTTGGCCTACGAGCAGTACTTC. Protein: CASSGQGKALAYEQYF.

This clone has just a few counts. The chain couples TRBV5-1 to TRBJ1-1, with unresolved D. Trimming pared 0 bases from V and 5 bases from J, leaving 11 bases between. Germline CDR1 SGHRS, CDR2 YFSETQ. The CDR3 is 14 residues long. The CDR3 protein is CASSLGPGGTEAFF. The CDR3 nucleotides read TGCGCCAGCAGCTTGGGACCGGGAGGGACTGAAGCTTTCTTT.